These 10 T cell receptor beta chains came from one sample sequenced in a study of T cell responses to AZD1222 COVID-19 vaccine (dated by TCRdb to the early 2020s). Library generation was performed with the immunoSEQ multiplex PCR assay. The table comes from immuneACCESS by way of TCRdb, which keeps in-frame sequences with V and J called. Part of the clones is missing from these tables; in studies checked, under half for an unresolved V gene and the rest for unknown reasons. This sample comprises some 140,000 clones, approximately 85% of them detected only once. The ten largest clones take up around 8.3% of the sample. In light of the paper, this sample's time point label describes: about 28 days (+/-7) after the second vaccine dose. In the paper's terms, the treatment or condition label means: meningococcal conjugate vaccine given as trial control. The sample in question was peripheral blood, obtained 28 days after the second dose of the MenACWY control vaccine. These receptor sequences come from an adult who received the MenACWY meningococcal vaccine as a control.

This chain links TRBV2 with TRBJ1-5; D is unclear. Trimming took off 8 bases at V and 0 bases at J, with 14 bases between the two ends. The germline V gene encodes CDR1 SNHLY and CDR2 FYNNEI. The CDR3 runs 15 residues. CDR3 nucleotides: TGTGCCAGCCGCCCTATAGGTGTTAGCAATCAGCCCCAGCATTTT. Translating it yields CASRPIGVSNQPQHF. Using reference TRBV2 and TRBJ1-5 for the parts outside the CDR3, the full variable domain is EPEVTQTPSHQVTQMGQEVILRCVPISNHLYFYWYRQILGQKVEFLVSFYNNEISEKSEIFDDQFSVERPDGSNFTLKIRSTKLEDSAMYFCASRPIGVSNQPQHFGDGTRLSIL.

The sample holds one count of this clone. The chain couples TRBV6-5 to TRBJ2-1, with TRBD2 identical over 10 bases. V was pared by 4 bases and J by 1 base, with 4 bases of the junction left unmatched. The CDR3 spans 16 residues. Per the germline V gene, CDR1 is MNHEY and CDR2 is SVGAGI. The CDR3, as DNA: TGTGCCAGCAGTTCCCTAGCGGGAGCGTCCTACAATGAGCAGTTCTTC. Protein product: CASSSLAGASYNEQFF.

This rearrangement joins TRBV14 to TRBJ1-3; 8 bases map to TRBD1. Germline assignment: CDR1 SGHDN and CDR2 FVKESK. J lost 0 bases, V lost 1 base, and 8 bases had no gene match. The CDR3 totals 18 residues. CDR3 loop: CASSQVAGGSGSGNTIYF. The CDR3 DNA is TGTGCCAGCAGCCAAGTGGCAGGGGGCTCGGGCTCTGGAAACACCATATATTTT. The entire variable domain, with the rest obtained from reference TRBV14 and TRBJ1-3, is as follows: EAGVTQFPSHSVIEKGQTVTLRCDPISGHDNLYWYRRVMGKEIKFLLHFVKESKQDESGMPNNRFLAERTGGTYSTLKVQPAELEDSGVYFCASSQVAGGSGSGNTIYFGEGSWLTVV.

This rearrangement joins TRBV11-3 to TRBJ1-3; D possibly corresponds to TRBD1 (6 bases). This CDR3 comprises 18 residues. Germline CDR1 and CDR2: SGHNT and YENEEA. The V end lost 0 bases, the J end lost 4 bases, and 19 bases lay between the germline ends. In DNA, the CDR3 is TGTGCCAGCAGCTTAGATCTCGCGGCAGGGGCCACAGGAAACACCATATATTTT. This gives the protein CASSLDLAAGATGNTIYF.

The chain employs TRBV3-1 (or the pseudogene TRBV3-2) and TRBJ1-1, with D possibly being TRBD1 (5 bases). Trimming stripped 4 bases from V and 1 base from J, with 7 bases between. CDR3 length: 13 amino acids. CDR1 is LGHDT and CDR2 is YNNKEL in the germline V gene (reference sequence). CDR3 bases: TGTGCCAGCAGCCTCAGGGCGAACACTGAAGCTTTCTTT. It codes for CASSLRANTEAFF.

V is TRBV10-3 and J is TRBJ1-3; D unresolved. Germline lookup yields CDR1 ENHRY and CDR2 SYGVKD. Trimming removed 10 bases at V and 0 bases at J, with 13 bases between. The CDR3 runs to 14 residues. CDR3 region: CATSSSNSGNTIYF. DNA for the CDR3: TGTGCCACCTCGTCCAGCAACTCTGGAAACACCATATATTTT.

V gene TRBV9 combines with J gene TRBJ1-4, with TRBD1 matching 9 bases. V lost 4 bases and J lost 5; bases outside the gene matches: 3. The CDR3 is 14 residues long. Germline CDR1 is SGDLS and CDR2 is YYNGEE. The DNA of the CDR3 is TGTGCCAGCAGCTCCGGGACAGGGAATGAAAAACTGTTTTTT. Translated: CASSSGTGNEKLFF.

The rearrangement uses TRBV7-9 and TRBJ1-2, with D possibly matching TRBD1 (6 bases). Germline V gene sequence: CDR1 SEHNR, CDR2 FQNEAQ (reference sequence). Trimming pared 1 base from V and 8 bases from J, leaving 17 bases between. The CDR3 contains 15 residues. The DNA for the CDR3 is TGTGCCAGCAGCTTAGGGGGCCGGGGGGCGGAAGGCTACACCTTC. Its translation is CASSLGGRGAEGYTF.

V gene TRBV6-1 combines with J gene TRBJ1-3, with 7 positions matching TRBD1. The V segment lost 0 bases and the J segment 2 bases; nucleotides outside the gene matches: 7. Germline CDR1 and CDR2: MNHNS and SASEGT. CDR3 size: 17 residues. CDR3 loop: CASSEALRTGAGNTIYF. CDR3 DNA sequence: TGTGCCAGCAGTGAAGCGCTTCGGACAGGCGCTGGAAACACCATATATTTT.

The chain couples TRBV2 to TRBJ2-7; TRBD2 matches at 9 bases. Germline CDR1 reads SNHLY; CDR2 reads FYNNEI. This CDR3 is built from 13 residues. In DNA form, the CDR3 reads TGTGCAAGCCGAGCGGGAGGTGAGATCGAGCAGTACTTC. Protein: CASRAGGEIEQYF.